Following are 5 T cell receptor beta chains from one sample sequenced in a study of T cell changes during pregnancy in multiple sclerosis. The protocol was immunoSEQ multiplex PCR, while the TCRdb copy is restricted to in-frame clones and leaves out a portion. Among about 83,000 clones listed, roughly nine tenths were seen once. The sample in question was PBMCs, obtained in the first trimester of pregnancy. Receptors originate from a female donor in good health, serving as a control in a pregnancy study. Some clones in this sample may be carry-over from other donors' samples.

This chain joins TRBV5-1 and TRBJ2-7; D is perhaps TRBD2 (6 bases). Trimming pared 4 bases from V and 3 bases from J, leaving 11 bases between. Germline CDR1 and CDR2: SGHRS and YFSETQ. The CDR3 runs 13 residues. CDR3 amino acids: CASSPGEGYEQYF. The CDR3 region has the DNA TGCGCCAGCAGCCCGGGAGAGGGCTACGAGCAGTACTTC.

In this sample, this clone turned up once. The chain carries TRBV19 and TRBJ2-5, with 9 bases identical to TRBD1. Germline V gene lookup returns CDR1 LNHDA and CDR2 SQIVND (reference sequence). V was pared by 5 bases and J by 5 bases, with 9 bases of the junction left unmatched. This CDR3 contains 15 residues. The CDR3 coding sequence is TGTGCCAGTAGTTCGCCGGGACAGGGAGGGGAGACCCAGTACTTC. Protein: CASSSPGQGGETQYF.

This chain joins TRBV29-1 and TRBJ2-7, with a weak D call TRBD1 (5 bases). CDR3 length: 13 residues. V lost 5 bases, J lost 0 bases, and 11 bases lay in between. From germline, CDR1 is SQVTM and CDR2 ANQGSEA. CDR3 region: CSVRQPRSYEQYF. CDR3 bases: TGCAGCGTTCGACAGCCCCGCTCCTACGAGCAGTACTTC.

The chain employs TRBV18 and TRBJ2-3; 10 bases fit TRBD2. After removal of 2 bases from V and 3 bases from J, the junction contained 5 bases not matched to a gene. Germline assignment: CDR1 KGHSH and CDR2 LQKENI. This CDR3 region has 16 residues. The CDR3 sequence: CASSPGAGGPTDTQYF. The CDR3 region has the DNA TGTGCCAGCTCACCAGGAGCGGGGGGGCCGACAGATACGCAGTATTTT.

The V and J genes are TRBV29-1 and TRBJ1-4, with D maybe TRBD1 (5 bases). Germline V gene lookup returns CDR1 SQVTM and CDR2 ANQGSEA. V was clipped by 3 bases and J by 7 bases, with 18 bases between them. The CDR3 extends over 15 amino acids. The CDR3 bases are TGCAGCGTTGACCTGATCTTACCGGGGGGTGAAAAACTGTTTTTT. Translating gives CSVDLILPGGEKLFF.